This note documents a single T cell receptor beta chain sequence. Repertoires were generated with immunoSEQ multiplex PCR, while TCRdb's copy carries only in-frame clones and drops some. The table records 30,000 to 35,000 clones, around 83% of them present only once. The patients' disease, urothelial carcinoma, was locally advanced or metastatic. The sample is drawn from a study of PD-L1 blockade in urothelial cancer. Across the study: Most patients, about 85% of the roughly 29, were males with bladder-origin cancer. Blood was analyzed 3 weeks (second dose) and 6 weeks after treatment start. Blood samples had a median of 141,255 T cells.

CDR1 and CDR2 from the germline V gene are MNHEY and SVGAGI. The CDR3 consists of 15 residues. V shed 2 bases and J 2 bases; nucleotides not matched to a gene: 2. This clonotype was obtained from a man aged 55 to 70 with urothelial cancer. The chain uses TRBV6-5 and TRBJ1-4; 7 positions match TRBD1. This material consisted of PBMCs, taken around atezolizumab (anti-PD-L1) treatment. The CDR3 bases are TGTGCCAGCAGTTACGAGGGACAGACTAATGAAAAACTGTTTTTT. Its translation is CASSYEGQTNEKLFF.